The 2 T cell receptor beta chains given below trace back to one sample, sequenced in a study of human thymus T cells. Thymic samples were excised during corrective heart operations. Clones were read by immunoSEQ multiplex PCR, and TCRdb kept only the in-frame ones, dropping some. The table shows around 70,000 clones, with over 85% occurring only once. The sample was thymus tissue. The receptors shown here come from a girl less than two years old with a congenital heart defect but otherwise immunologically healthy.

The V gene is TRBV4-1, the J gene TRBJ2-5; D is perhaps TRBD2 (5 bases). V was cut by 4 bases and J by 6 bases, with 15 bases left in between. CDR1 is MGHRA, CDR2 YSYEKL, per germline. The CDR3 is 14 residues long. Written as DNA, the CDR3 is TGCGCCAGCAGCCCGGGGAGCTTCATGAAGACCCAGTACTTC. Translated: CASSPGSFMKTQYF.

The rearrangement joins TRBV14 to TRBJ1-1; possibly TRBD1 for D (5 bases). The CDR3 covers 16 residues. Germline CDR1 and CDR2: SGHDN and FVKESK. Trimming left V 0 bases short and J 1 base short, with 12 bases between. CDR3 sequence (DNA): TGTGCCAGCAGCCAAGATCCCGGGGCCGGGAACACTGAAGCTTTCTTT. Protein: CASSQDPGAGNTEAFF.